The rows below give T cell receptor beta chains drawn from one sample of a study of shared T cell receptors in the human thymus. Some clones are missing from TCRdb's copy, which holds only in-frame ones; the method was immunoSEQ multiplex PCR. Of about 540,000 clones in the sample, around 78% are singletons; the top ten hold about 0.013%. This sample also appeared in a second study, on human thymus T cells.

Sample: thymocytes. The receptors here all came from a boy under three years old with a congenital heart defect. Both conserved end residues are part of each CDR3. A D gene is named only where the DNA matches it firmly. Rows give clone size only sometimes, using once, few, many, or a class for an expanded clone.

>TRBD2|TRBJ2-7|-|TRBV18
CASSPRLAGDNYEQYF
TGTGCCAGCTCACCCCGACTAGCGGGAGACAACTACGAGCAGTACTTC
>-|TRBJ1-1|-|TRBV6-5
CASSVGVEAFF
TGTGCCAGCAGTGTAGGGGTTGAAGCTTTCTTT
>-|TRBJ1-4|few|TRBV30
CACRPARGPEKLFF
TGTGCCTGTCGACCCGCCAGAGGCCCTGAAAAACTGTTTTTT
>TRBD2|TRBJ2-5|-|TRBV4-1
CASSQDASGPETQYF
TGCGCCAGCAGCCAAGATGCTAGCGGCCCTGAGACCCAGTACTTC
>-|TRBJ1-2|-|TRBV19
CASSMSRVTNYGYTF
TGTGCCAGTAGTATGTCCAGGGTGACTAACTATGGCTACACCTTC
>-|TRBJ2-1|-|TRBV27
CARSTYGAALYNEQFF
TGTGCCAGGAGTACCTATGGGGCGGCCCTTTACAATGAGCAGTTCTTC
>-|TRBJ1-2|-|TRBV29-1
CSVVGRAHGYTF
TGCAGCGTTGTTGGCAGGGCCCATGGCTACACCTTC
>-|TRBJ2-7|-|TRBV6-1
CASSKLLREQYF
TGTGCCAGCAGTAAATTACTTCGGGAGCAGTACTTC
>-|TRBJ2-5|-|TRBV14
CASSCTGVTETQYF
TGTGCCAGCAGCTGCACGGGGGTTACGGAGACCCAGTACTTC
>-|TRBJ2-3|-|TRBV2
CARGTSTAQDTQYF
TGTGCCAGAGGCACTAGCACAGCACAAGATACGCAGTATTTT
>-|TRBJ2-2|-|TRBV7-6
CASSSGRGPGRKGTGELFF
TGTGCCAGCAGCTCCGGAAGGGGACCCGGGAGAAAGGGCACCGGGGAGCTGTTTTTT
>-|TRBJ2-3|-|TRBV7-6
CASSLYGVRDRTDTQYF
TGTGCCAGCAGCTTATATGGAGTTCGCGACCGCACAGATACGCAGTATTTT
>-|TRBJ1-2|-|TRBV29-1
CSVEPQGGNYGYTF
TGCAGCGTCGAGCCCCAGGGAGGTAACTATGGCTACACCTTC
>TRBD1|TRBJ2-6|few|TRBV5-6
CASSYRQGRSGANVLTF
TGTGCCAGCAGCTACCGACAGGGGAGATCTGGGGCCAACGTCCTGACTTTC
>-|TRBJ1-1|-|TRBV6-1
CASRKQGTEAFF
TGTGCCAGCAGGAAACAGGGAACTGAAGCTTTCTTT
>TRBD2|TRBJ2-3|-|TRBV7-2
CASSPGTSKDTQYF
TGTGCCAGCAGCCCAGGGACTAGCAAAGATACGCAGTATTTT
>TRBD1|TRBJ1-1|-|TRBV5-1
CASSLMTGKNTEAFF
TGCGCCAGCAGCCTGATGACAGGGAAGAACACTGAAGCTTTCTTT
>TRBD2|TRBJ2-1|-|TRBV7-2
CASSLGGRGYNEQFF
TGTGCCAGCAGCTTAGGCGGGAGGGGCTACAATGAGCAGTTCTTC
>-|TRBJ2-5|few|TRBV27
CASSPGIWSQETQYF
TGTGCCAGCAGTCCCGGGATTTGGTCACAGGAGACCCAGTACTTC
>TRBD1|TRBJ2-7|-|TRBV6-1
CASTYTTGGIYEQYF
TGTGCCAGCACCTATACGACAGGGGGCATCTACGAGCAGTACTTC
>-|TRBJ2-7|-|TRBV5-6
CASSCASEQYF
TGTGCCAGCAGCTGTGCCAGCGAGCAGTACTTC
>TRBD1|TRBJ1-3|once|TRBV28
CATGGPGSGNTIYF
TGTGCCACAGGGGGCCCGGGCTCTGGAAACACCATATATTTT
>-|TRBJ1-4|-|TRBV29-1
CSEDRVDNEKLFF
TGCAGCGAGGATCGGGTAGATAATGAAAAACTGTTTTTT
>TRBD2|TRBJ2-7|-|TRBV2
CASKLAASYSYEQYF
TGTGCCAGCAAACTAGCGGCCTCTTATTCCTACGAGCAGTACTTC
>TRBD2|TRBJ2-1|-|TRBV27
CASSLLGGTYNEQFF
TGTGCCAGCAGTTTATTGGGAGGGACCTACAATGAGCAGTTCTTC
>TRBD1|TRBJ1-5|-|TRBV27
CASSGLGPTGVSNQPQHF
TGTGCCAGCAGTGGTTTGGGACCGACAGGGGTTAGCAATCAGCCCCAGCATTTT
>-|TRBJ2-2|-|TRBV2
CASLAGGVTGELFF
TGTGCCAGCCTGGCGGGCGGGGTAACCGGGGAGCTGTTTTTT
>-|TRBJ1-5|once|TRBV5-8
CASSFSWQGCNQPQHF
TGTGCCAGCAGCTTCTCCTGGCAGGGCTGCAATCAGCCCCAGCATTTT
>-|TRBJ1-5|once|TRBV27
CASRPFRESNQPQHF
TGTGCCAGCAGACCATTCCGGGAGAGCAATCAGCCCCAGCATTTT
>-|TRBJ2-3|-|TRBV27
CASRPPGDTQYF
TGTGCCAGCAGACCCCCCGGGGATACGCAGTATTTT
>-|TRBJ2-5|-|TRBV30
CAWSVQGGAPWETQYF
TGTGCCTGGAGTGTACAAGGGGGGGCGCCCTGGGAGACCCAGTACTTC